This TCR beta chain originates from a study of Ad26.COV2.S vaccination and SARS-CoV-2 variants. At the level of the study: Participants got Ad26.COV2.S intramuscularly, once or twice 56 days apart.

Treatment noted: around 19 received Ad26.COV2.S at low or high dose, single or two shots; about five received placebo; per-sample allocation not given. Specimens were obtained on day 63 following the first vaccine or placebo injection. This CDR3 spans 13 amino acids. CDR1 is SGHVS, CDR2 FNYEAQ, per germline. Trimming cost V 0 bases and J 4 bases, with 3 bases left between them. This table comes from immunoSEQ multiplex PCR, and its TCRdb copy is limited to in-frame clones, with some not included. The data show about 390,000 clones, with 92% seen just once and about 1.7% held by the top ten. Sequences were derived from peripheral blood, sampled in a trial of Ad26.COV2.S vaccine versus placebo. The clonotype was recovered from a person between 18 and 65 years old who received the Ad26.COV2.S COVID-19 vaccine or a placebo. V and J are TRBV7-6 and TRBJ2-2; D gene ambiguous. The CDR3 bases are TGTGCCAGCAGCTTAGCGGCCACCGGGGAGCTGTTTTTT. Amino acid sequence: CASSLAATGELFF.